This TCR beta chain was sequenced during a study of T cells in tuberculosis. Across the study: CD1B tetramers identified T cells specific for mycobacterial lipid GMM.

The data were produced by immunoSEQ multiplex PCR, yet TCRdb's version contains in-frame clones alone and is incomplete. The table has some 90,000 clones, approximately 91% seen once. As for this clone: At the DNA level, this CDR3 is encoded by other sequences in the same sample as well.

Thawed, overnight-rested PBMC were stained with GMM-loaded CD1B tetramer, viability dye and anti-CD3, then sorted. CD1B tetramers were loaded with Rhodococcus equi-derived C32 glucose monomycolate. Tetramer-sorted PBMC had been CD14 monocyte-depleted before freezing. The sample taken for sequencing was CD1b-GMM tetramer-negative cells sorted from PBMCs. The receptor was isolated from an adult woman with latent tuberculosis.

CDR3 in amino acids: CASSLAGGYYNEQFF. The CDR3 nucleotides read TGTGCCAGCAGCTTAGCGGGGGGGTACTACAATGAGCAGTTCTTC. V usage is TRBV7-2 and J usage is TRBJ2-1; 7 bases line up with TRBD2. The CDR3 has 15 amino acids. CDR1 and CDR2 (germline): SGHTA, FQGNSA. V was pared by 0 bases and J by 3 bases, with 2 bases of the junction left unmatched. The entire variable domain, with the rest obtained from reference TRBV7-2 and TRBJ2-1, is as follows: GAGVSQSPSNKVTEKGKDVELRCDPISGHTALYWYRQSLGQGLEFLIYFQGNSAPDKSGLPSDRFSAERTGGSVSTLTIQRTQQEDSAVYLCASSLAGGYYNEQFFGPGTRLTVL.